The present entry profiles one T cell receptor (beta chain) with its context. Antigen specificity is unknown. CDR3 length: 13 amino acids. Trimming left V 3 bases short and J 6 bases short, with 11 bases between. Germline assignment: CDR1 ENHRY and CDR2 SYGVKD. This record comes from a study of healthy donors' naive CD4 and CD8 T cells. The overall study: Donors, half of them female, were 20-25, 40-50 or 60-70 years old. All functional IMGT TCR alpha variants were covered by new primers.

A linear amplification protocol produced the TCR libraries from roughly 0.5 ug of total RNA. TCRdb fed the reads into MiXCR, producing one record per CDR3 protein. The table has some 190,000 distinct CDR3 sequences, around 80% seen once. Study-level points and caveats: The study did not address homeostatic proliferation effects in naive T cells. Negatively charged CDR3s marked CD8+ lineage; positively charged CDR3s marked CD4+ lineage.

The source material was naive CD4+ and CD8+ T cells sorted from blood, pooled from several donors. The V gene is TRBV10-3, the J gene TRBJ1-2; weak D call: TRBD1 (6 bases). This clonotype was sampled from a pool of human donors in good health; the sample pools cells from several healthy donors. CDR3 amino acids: CAISEGRTDGYTF. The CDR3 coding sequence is TGTGCCATCAGTGAAGGCAGGACAGATGGCTACACCTTC.